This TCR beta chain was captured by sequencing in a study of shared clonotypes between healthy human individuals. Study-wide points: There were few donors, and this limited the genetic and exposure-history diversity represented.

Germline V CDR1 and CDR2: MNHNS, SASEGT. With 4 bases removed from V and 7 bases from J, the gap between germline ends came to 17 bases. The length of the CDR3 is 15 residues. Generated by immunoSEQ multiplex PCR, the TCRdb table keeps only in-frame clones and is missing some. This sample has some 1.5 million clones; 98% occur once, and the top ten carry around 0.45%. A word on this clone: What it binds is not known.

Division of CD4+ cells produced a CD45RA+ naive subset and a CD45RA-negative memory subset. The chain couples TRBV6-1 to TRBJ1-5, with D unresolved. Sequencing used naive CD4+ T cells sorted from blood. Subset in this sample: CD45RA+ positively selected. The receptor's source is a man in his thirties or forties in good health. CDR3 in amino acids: CASSVISQDRQPQHF. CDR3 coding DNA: TGTGCCAGCAGTGTGATTTCCCAAGATCGCCAGCCCCAGCATTTT.